One sample yielded the 26 T cell receptor beta chains listed below, sequenced in a study of T cell responses to AZD1222 COVID-19 vaccine. Here immunoSEQ multiplex PCR was the method, and the copy in TCRdb shows in-frame clones only, minus some. The data hold 150,000 to 190,000 clones, with about nine tenths observed a single time. The sequencing here drew on peripheral blood, taken on day 0 of AZD1222 vaccination. All receptors come from an adult in good health.

V gene TRBV2 combines with J gene TRBJ1-1, with D possibly being TRBD1 (6 bases). CDR1 and CDR2 (germline): SNHLY, FYNNEI. V lost 7 bases to trimming and J lost 1 base, with 10 bases between them. The CDR3 is 13 residues long. The CDR3 sequence: CASNLQGNTEAFF. Here the CDR3 DNA reads TGTGCCAGCAACCTACAGGGGAACACTGAAGCTTTCTTT.

A few counts support this clone. The chain recombines TRBV30 with TRBJ1-1; a possible D gene is TRBD1 (5 bases). Deletions cut 5 bases from V and 2 bases from J, with 9 bases between. The CDR3 extends over 12 amino acids. Germline loops: CDR1 GTSNPN, CDR2 SVGIG (reference sequence). The CDR3 protein is CAWGRTNTEAFF. The CDR3 DNA reads as TGTGCCTGGGGGCGGACAAACACTGAAGCTTTCTTT.

V gene TRBV27 combines with J gene TRBJ2-3; D is perhaps TRBD2 (6 bases). The germline V gene has CDR1 MNHEY and CDR2 SMNVEV (reference sequence). The CDR3 extends over 15 amino acids. Trimming took off 5 bases at V and 1 base at J, with 13 bases between the two ends. CDR3 sequence reads: CASSGGTVRTDTQYF. CDR3 in DNA: TGTGCCAGCAGTGGCGGGACCGTCCGCACAGATACGCAGTATTTT.

The chain couples TRBV4-1 to TRBJ2-3, with 8 bases identical to TRBD2. V gave up 6 bases and J gave up 2 bases; unmatched junction bases: 4. Germline V gene data show CDR1 as MGHRA and CDR2 as YSYEKL. The CDR3 extends over 14 amino acids. This CDR3 reads CASSEAGATDTQYF. CDR3 in DNA: TGCGCCAGCAGTGAAGCGGGGGCCACAGATACGCAGTATTTT.

This chain connects TRBV6-2 or TRBV6-3 to TRBJ2-3; TRBD2 might be the D (5 bases). V was shortened by 3 bases and J by 2 bases, with 18 bases between the two germline ends. Germline assignment: CDR1 MNHEY and CDR2 SVGEGT. CDR3 length equals 17 residues. The CDR3 reads CASSYRGTGSHTDTQYF. CDR3 DNA sequence: TGTGCCAGCAGTTATCGGGGAACTGGTTCACACACAGATACGCAGTATTTT.

J is TRBJ1-2 and V is TRBV5-4; no clear D gene. The V end lost 0 bases, the J end lost 7 bases, and 13 bases lay between the germline ends. The CDR3 consists of 14 residues. CDR1 and CDR2 from the germline V gene are SGHNT and YYREEE (reference sequence). In DNA form, the CDR3 reads TGTGCCAGCAGCTTGGGTCCTATTTTGGGTGGCTACACCTTC. It is translated as CASSLGPILGGYTF.

The chain recombines TRBV7-2 with TRBJ1-6; no definite D call. Germline-derived CDR1 and CDR2 are SGHTA and FQGNSA. The V gene lost 1 base and the J gene lost 5 bases, with 12 bases spanning the gap. This CDR3 is 16 amino acids long. CDR3 sequence (DNA): TGTGCCAGCAGCTTAGGAAGTGGAGGAAATAATTCACCCCTCCACTTT. Translating gives CASSLGSGGNNSPLHF.

The chain has TRBV15 and TRBJ1-4; 9 bases map to TRBD1. CDR1 and CDR2 (germline): LNHNV, YYDKDF (reference sequence). The V segment lost 3 bases and the J segment 4 bases; nucleotides outside the gene matches: 15. CDR3 length equals 19 residues. As DNA, the CDR3 is TGTGCCACCAGCAGGATTCCGGGACAGGGCGGGGAGATTAATGAAAAACTGTTTTTT. This translates into CATSRIPGQGGEINEKLFF. Full variable domain (rest looked up from reference TRBV15 and TRBJ1-4): DAMVIQNPRYQVTQFGKPVTLSCSQTLNHNVMYWYQQKSSQAPKLLFHYYDKDFNNEADTPDNFQSRRPNTSFCFLDIRSPGLGDTAMYLCATSRIPGQGGEINEKLFFGSGTQLSVL.

V is TRBV5-1 and J is TRBJ2-5, with D possibly matching TRBD2 (6 bases). V lost 3 bases to trimming and J lost 4 bases, with 16 bases between them. Germline V gene sequence: CDR1 SGHRS, CDR2 YFSETQ. This CDR3 is 15 amino acids long. This chain's CDR3 is CASSSGAGSTETQYF. The CDR3 DNA is TGCGCCAGCAGCTCCGGCGCGGGGAGTACAGAGACCCAGTACTTC.

The chain recombines TRBV7-6 with TRBJ1-4; D ambiguous. The germline V and J ends were trimmed by 1 base and 3 bases, with 9 bases remaining between them. CDR3 length: 15 amino acids. Looked up from germline, CDR1 is SGHVS and CDR2 is FNYEAQ. CDR3 DNA sequence: TGTGCCAGCAGCTTAGGGGGAGGGCCTAATGAAAAACTGTTTTTT. Translating it yields CASSLGGGPNEKLFF.

The gene calls are TRBV25-1 and TRBJ2-2; D gene unclear. The CDR3 sequence is 13 residues long. Per germline, CDR1 MGHDK and CDR2 SYGVNS. V was clipped by 7 bases and J by 3 bases, with 9 bases between them. CDR3 nucleotide sequence: TGTGCCAGCACCAAAACCGACACCGGGGAGCTGTTTTTT. Protein product: CASTKTDTGELFF.

This chain uses TRBV14 with TRBJ2-1, with TRBD1 matching 7 bases. The V and J ends lost 5 bases and 8 bases, in that order; junction bases with no gene match: 12. CDR1 is SGHDN and CDR2 is FVKESK in the germline V gene. This CDR3 is built from 15 residues. The CDR3 here is CASSFFGAGGDEQFF. CDR3 nucleotide sequence: TGTGCCAGCAGCTTCTTCGGTGCAGGGGGTGATGAGCAGTTCTTC.

This chain links TRBV27 with TRBJ2-1, with D possibly being TRBD1 (5 bases). The V gene lost 2 bases and the J gene lost 8 bases, with 10 bases spanning the gap. The CDR3 consists of 13 residues. CDR1 MNHEY and CDR2 SMNVEV come from the germline V gene (reference sequence). The CDR3 is CASSLQGKDEQFF. The CDR3 nucleotides read TGTGCCAGCAGTTTACAGGGTAAGGATGAGCAGTTCTTC.

The V and J genes are TRBV18 and TRBJ1-2, with 7 bases identical to TRBD1. V was pared by 6 bases and J by 1 base, with 5 bases of the junction left unmatched. This CDR3 spans 14 amino acids. Germline CDR1 reads KGHSH; CDR2 reads LQKENI. The CDR3 DNA reads as TGTGCCAGCTCTCCTACAGGGGATAACTATGGCTACACCTTC. Protein product: CASSPTGDNYGYTF.

The rearrangement uses TRBV27 and TRBJ1-1; D is unresolved. This CDR3 comprises 13 residues. The germline V gene has CDR1 MNHEY and CDR2 SMNVEV (reference sequence). Trimming took 6 bases from V and 1 from J, leaving 9 bases between them. Here the CDR3 reads CASRRQQNTEAFF. The DNA for the CDR3 is TGTGCCAGCAGACGACAACAGAACACTGAAGCTTTCTTT.

J is TRBJ2-2 and V is TRBV7-2; D gene unclear. V lost 6 bases to trimming and J lost 6 bases, with 14 bases between them. Germline loops: CDR1 SGHTA, CDR2 FQGNSA. This CDR3 has 14 amino acids. The chain's CDR3 is CASSLDRDSGELFF. The CDR3 nucleotides are TGTGCCAGCAGTCTGGACCGCGATTCCGGGGAGCTGTTTTTT. Full variable domain (missing parts from reference TRBV7-2 and TRBJ2-2): GAGVSQSPSNKVTEKGKDVELRCDPISGHTALYWYRQSLGQGLEFLIYFQGNSAPDKSGLPSDRFSAERTGGSVSTLTIQRTQQEDSAVYLCASSLDRDSGELFFGEGSRLTVL.

The J gene is TRBJ2-1, the V gene TRBV27, with TRBD2 identical over 8 bases. V lost 2 bases, J lost 3 bases, and 6 bases stayed unmatched. CDR3 length: 16 amino acids. Germline CDR1 MNHEY, CDR2 SMNVEV (reference sequence). The CDR3 protein is CASSLAGGSNYNEQFF. The CDR3 DNA is TGTGCCAGCAGTTTAGCGGGAGGATCCAACTACAATGAGCAGTTCTTC.

This clone was observed a single time. The chain uses TRBV6-5 and TRBJ1-5; D uncertain. The CDR3 has 13 amino acids. Trimming removed 2 bases at V and 3 bases at J, with 5 bases between. Looked up from germline, CDR1 is MNHEY and CDR2 is SVGAGI. The DNA of the CDR3 is TGTGCCAGCAGTTACAGGTTCAATCAGCCCCAGCATTTT. Protein: CASSYRFNQPQHF.

J is TRBJ2-7 and V is TRBV20-1; 7 bases are a match to TRBD1. Germline CDR1 DFQATT, CDR2 SNEGSKA (reference sequence). Unmatched junction bases numbered 3, after V lost 7 bases and J lost 3 bases. The CDR3 sequence is 11 residues long. CDR3 DNA: TGCAGTGGTGGGACAGACTACGAGCAGTACTTC. Encoded protein: CSGGTDYEQYF.

This clone was counted only a few times. The chain couples TRBV7-9 to TRBJ2-3; TRBD2 aligns across 11 bases. V lost 5 bases and J lost 2; bases outside the gene matches: 6. Germline V lookup: CDR1 SEHNR, CDR2 FQNEAQ (reference sequence). The CDR3 is 16 residues long. CDR3 DNA sequence: TGTGCCAGCAGCAAGGGACTAGCGGATACCACAGATACGCAGTATTTT. It is translated as CASSKGLADTTDTQYF.

The chain uses TRBV7-9 and TRBJ1-2; 8 bases align to TRBD1. The CDR3 runs to 17 residues. Germline V gene data show CDR1 as SEHNR and CDR2 as FQNEAQ (reference sequence). Germline trimming cut 1 base from V and 4 bases from J; bases unmatched to any gene: 11. The CDR3 sequence: CASSLGPTGAGVYGYTF. CDR3 nucleotide sequence: TGTGCCAGCAGCTTAGGCCCGACAGGGGCGGGTGTCTATGGCTACACCTTC.

The chain links TRBV7-6 to TRBJ2-7; weak D call: TRBD2 (5 bases). V was pared by 5 bases and J by 1 base, with 12 bases between. The CDR3 contains 14 residues. Germline lookup yields CDR1 SGHVS and CDR2 FNYEAQ. The CDR3 loop is CASSNVPGSYEQYF. The CDR3 region has the DNA TGTGCCAGCAGCAACGTGCCGGGGTCCTACGAGCAGTACTTC.

This sequence joins TRBV6-2 or TRBV6-3 and TRBJ1-5; tentative D call: TRBD1 (6 bases). The ends were cut back, 5 bases at V and 9 bases at J, with 14 bases in the middle. Germline CDR1 is MNHEY and CDR2 is SVGEGT. The CDR3 covers 13 residues. CDR3 nucleotide sequence: TGTGCCAGCAGTGATTTTGGGGGGCGGCCCCAGCATTTT. It translates to CASSDFGGRPQHF.

The rearrangement joins TRBV30 to TRBJ1-2; 9 positions match TRBD1. Trimming at V came to 4 bases and at J to 7 bases, leaving 4 bases not matched to a gene. CDR3 size: 12 residues. Germline loops: CDR1 GTSNPN, CDR2 SVGIG (reference sequence). The CDR3 DNA is TGTGCCTGGAACAGGGGGCAGGTTGGCTACACCTTC. Protein product: CAWNRGQVGYTF.

The chain links TRBV10-1 to TRBJ2-4; D uncertain. V was shortened by 7 bases and J by 5 bases, with 18 bases between the two germline ends. Germline CDR1 reads WNHNN; CDR2 reads SYGVQD (reference sequence). The CDR3 has 15 amino acids. CDR3 bases: TGCGCCAGCAACTTTGTCCGGAGCCCCGAAAACATTCAGTACTTC. This sequence encodes CASNFVRSPENIQYF.

This clone appeared a single time. At one end the junction does not follow the germline gene, possibly because of a read error. The CDR3 bases are TGTGCCAGCAGCTTAGACTACCGACAGGGGGCTAAGGAAAAACTGTTTTTT. Its translation: CASSLDYRQGAKEKLFF. The rearrangement joins TRBV7-2 to TRBJ1-4; 10 bases line up with TRBD1. The CDR3 is made up of 17 amino acids. Per germline, CDR1 SGHTA and CDR2 FQGNSA.